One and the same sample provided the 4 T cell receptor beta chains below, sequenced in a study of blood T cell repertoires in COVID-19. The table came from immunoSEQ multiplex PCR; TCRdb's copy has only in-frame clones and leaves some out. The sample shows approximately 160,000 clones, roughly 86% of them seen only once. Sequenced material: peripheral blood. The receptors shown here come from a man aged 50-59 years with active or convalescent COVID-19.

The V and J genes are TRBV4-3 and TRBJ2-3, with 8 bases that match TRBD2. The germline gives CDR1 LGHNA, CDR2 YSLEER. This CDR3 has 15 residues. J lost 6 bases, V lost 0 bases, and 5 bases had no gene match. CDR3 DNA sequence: TGCGCCAGCAGCCAAGATCCAGCGGGAGCGGATACGCAGTATTTT. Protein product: CASSQDPAGADTQYF.

The CDR3 spells CASSMDRAETQYF. CDR3 nucleotide sequence: TGCGCCAGCAGCATGGACAGGGCGGAGACCCAGTACTTC. The rearrangement uses TRBV5-1 and TRBJ2-5, with 8 bases lining up with TRBD1. Germline V gives CDR1 SGHRS, CDR2 YFSETQ. The trim removed 4 bases at V and 5 bases at J, leaving 4 bases unmatched. The CDR3 runs 13 residues.

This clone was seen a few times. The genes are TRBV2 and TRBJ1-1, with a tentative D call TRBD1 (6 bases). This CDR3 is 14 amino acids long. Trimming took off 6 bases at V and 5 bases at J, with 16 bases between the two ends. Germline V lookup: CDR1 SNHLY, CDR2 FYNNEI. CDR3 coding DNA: TGTGCCAGCAGCGGAGAGGGGGGAGGGACTGAAGCTTTCTTT. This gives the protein CASSGEGGGTEAFF.

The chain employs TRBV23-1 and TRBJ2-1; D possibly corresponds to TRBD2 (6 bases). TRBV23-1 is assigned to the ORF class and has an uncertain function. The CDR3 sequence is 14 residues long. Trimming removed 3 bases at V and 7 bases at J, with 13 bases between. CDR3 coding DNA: TGCGCCAGCAGTCACGCGGGGATTGTAAATGAGCAGTTCTTC. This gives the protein CASSHAGIVNEQFF.